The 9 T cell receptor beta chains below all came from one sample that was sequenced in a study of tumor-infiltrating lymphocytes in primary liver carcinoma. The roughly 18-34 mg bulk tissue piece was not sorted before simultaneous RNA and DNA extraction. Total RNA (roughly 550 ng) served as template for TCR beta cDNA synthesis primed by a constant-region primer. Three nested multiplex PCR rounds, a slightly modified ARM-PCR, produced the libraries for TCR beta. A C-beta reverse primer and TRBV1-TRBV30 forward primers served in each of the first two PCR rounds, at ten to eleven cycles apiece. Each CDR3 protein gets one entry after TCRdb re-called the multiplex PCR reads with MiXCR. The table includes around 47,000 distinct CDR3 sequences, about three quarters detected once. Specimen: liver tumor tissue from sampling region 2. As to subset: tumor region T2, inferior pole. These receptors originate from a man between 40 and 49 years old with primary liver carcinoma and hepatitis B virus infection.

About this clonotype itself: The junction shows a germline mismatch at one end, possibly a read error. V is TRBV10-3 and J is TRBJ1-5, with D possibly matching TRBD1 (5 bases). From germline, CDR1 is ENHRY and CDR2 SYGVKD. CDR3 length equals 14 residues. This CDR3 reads CAISVTVDNQAQHF. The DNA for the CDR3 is TGTGCCATCAGTGTGACAGTAGACAATCAGGCCCAGCATTTT.

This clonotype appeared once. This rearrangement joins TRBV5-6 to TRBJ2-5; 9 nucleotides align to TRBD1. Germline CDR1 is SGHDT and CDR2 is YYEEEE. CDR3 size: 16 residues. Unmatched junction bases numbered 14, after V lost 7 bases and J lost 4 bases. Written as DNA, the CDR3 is TGTGCCAGCGGCGAGGGACAGGGCTATTACCTAGAGACCCAGTACTTC. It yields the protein CASGEGQGYYLETQYF.

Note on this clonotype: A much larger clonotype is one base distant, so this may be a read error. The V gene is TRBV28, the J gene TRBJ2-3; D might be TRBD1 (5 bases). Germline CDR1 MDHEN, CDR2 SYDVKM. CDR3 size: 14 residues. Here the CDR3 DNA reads TGTGTCAGCAGTCAGGGTGATAGCACAGATACGCAGTATTTT. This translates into CVSSQGDSTDTQYF.

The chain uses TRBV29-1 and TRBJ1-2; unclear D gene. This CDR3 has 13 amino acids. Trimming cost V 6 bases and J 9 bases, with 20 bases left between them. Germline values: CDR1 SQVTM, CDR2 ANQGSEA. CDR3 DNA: TGCAGCGTGTATCTTGCTTGCGACCATCGCTACACCTTC. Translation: CSVYLACDHRYTF.

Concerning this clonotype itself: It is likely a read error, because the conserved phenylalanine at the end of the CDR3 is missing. The CDR3 loop is CASGQDLTGGRNEQFS. In nucleotides, the CDR3 is TGTGCTAGCGGCCAAGATCTAACGGGAGGGAGGAATGAGCAGTTCTCC. J is TRBJ2-1 and V is TRBV4-2, with 8 bases that match TRBD2. CDR1 is LGHNA, CDR2 YNFKEQ, per germline. This CDR3 spans 16 amino acids.

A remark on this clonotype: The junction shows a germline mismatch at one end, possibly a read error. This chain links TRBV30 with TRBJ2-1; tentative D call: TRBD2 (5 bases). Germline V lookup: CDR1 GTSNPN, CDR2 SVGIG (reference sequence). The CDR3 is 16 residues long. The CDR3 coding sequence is TGTGCCTGGAGCCGGTCGGGGTCTGACTCCTACAATGAGCAATTCTTC. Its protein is CAWSRSGSDSYNEQFF. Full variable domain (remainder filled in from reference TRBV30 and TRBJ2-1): SQTIHQWPATLVQPVGSPLSLECTVEGTSNPNLYWYRQAAGRGLQLLFYSVGIGQISSEVPQNLSASRPQDRQFILSSKKLLLSDSGFYLCAWSRSGSDSYNEQFFGPGTRLTVL.

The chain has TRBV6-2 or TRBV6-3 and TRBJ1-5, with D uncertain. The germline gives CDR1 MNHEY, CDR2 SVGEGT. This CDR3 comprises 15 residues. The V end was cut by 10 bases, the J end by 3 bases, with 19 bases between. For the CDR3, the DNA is TGTGCCACTAGTTACTCGAGGGTCCCCAATCAGCCCCAGCATTTT. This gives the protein CATSYSRVPNQPQHF.

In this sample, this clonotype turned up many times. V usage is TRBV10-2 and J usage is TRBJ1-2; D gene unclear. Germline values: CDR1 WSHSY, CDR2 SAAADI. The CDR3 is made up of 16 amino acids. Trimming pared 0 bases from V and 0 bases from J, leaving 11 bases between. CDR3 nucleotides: TGCGCCAGCAGTGAGTCCGGCGGAAGTCCTAACTATGGCTACACCTTC. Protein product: CASSESGGSPNYGYTF.

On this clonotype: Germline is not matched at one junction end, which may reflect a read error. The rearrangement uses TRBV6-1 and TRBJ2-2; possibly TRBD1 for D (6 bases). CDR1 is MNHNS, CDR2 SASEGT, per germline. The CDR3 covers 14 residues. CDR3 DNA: TGCGCCAGCAACCCCCGAGGGACAATAGAGGAGCTGTTATTT. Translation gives CASNPRGTIEELLF.